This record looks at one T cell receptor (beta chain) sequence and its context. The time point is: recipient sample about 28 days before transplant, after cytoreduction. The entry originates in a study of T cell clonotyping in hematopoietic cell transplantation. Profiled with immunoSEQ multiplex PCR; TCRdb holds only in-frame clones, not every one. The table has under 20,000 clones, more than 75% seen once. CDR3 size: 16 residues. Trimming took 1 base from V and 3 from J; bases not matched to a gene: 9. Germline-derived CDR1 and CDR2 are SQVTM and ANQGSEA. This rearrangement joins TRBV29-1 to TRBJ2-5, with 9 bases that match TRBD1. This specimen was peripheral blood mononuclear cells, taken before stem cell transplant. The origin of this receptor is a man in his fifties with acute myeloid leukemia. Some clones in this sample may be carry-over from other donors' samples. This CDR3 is CSVEGTGGSDEETQYF. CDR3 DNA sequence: TGCAGCGTTGAAGGAACAGGGGGCTCAGACGAAGAGACCCAGTACTTC. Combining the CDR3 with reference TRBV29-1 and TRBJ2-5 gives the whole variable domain SAVISQKPSRDICQRGTSLTIQCQVDSQVTMMFWYRQQPGQSLTLIATANQGSEATYESGFVIDKFPISRPNLTFSTLTVSNMSPEDSSIYLCSVEGTGGSDEETQYFGPGTRLLVL.